This TCR beta chain was sequenced in a study of human T cells and chemical hapten exposure. Study-wide results and limits: No alteration of TCRs above 1 in 1000 frequency was seen with DPC sensitization.

This clonotype was counted ten times or more. Its antigen remains unknown. Specified time point: patch test 1, 2 weeks after DPC sensitization. Described treatment: therapeutic diphenylcyclopropenone sensitization with weekly scalp DPC. Via MiXCR, TCRdb re-called the RACE reads, giving one row per CDR3 protein. The sample holds tens of thousands of distinct CDR3 sequences, about 9.1% seen once. This CDR3 has 13 amino acids. The germline CDR1 and CDR2 sequences are SNHLY and FYNNEI. V was cut by 2 bases and J by 6 bases, with 10 bases left in between. Sequenced here: whole blood, sampled in connection with sensitization to the hapten diphenylcyclopropenone (DPC). The J gene is TRBJ1-1, the V gene TRBV2; the D gene is possibly TRBD1 (6 bases). This clonotype originated in a woman in her thirties or forties with alopecia areata. Some clones in this sample may be carry-over from other donors' samples. The CDR3 is CASSEQGKAEAFF. The CDR3 DNA reads TGTGCCAGCAGTGAACAGGGGAAGGCTGAAGCTTTCTTT.